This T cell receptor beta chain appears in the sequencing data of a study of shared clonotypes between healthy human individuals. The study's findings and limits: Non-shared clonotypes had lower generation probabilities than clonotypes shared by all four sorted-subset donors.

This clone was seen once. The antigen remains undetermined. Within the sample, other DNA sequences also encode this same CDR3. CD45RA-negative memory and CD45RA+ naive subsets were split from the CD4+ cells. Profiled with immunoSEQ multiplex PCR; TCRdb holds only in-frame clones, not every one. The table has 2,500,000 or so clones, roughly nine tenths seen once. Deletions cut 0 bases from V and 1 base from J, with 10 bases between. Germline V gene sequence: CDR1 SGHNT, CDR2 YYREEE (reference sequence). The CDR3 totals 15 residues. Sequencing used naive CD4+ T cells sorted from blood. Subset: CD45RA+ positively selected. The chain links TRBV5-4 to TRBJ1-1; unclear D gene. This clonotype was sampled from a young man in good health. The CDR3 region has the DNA TGTGCCAGCAGCTTGGGTACGGGTAAGAACACTGAAGCTTTCTTT. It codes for CASSLGTGKNTEAFF. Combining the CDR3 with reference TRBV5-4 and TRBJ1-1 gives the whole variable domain ETGVTQSPTHLIKTRGQQVTLRCSSQSGHNTVSWYQQALGQGPQFIFQYYREEENGRGNFPPRFSGLQFPNYSSELNVNALELDDSALYLCASSLGTGKNTEAFFGQGTRLTVV.